These T cell receptor beta chains were read from a single sample in a study of beta chain features in type 1 diabetes. Profiling relied on immunoSEQ multiplex PCR, and the TCRdb table lists in-frame clones only, not all of them. The sample includes about 360,000 clones, roughly 13% of them seen just once. The source material was naive CD4+ T cells from blood. The receptors here all came from a man younger than 30 in good health. The CDR3 runs from the conserved cysteine through the conserved F or W. The order of the fields is D gene, clone size, V gene, J gene, CDR3 DNA, CDR3 protein. The D gene is left open where the match is weak. The size field is filled for only some rows; it gives once, few, many or a size class.

TRBD2,-,TRBV7-2,TRBJ2-1,TGTGCCAGCAGCCAAAGCGGGGGGGCGTCCTACAATGAGCAGTTCTTC,CASSQSGGASYNEQFF
-,few,TRBV2,TRBJ1-2,TGTGCCAGCAGTGAAGCGCTTCCGGGGGGCTATGGCTACACCTTC,CASSEALPGGYGYTF
TRBD1,few,TRBV28,TRBJ2-3,TGTGCCAGCAGGACCTCCGGGACAGGGGGTTCAGATACGCAGTATTTT,CASRTSGTGGSDTQYF
-,-,TRBV2,TRBJ2-3,TGTGCCAGCACGGGATTTGCGGATACGCAGTATTTT,CASTGFADTQYF
TRBD2,few,TRBV18,TRBJ2-3,TGTGCCAGCTCACCAGGAACGGGGGGGCATACAGATACGCAGTATTTT,CASSPGTGGHTDTQYF
TRBD1,few,TRBV9,TRBJ1-1,TGTGCCAGCAGCGTAGGACAGGGAAACACTGAAGCTTTCTTT,CASSVGQGNTEAFF
-,-,TRBV7-3,TRBJ2-5,TGTGCCAGCAGCTTAAGGCGAGGAGAGACCCAGTACTTC,CASSLRRGETQYF
-,few,TRBV9,TRBJ1-1,TGTGCCAGCAGCGCCGGGACACCCGTAAAAGTCTTT,CASSAGTPVKVF
-,many,TRBV29-1,TRBJ2-6,TGCAGCGTTGGGGCATCTGGGGCCAACGTCCTGACTTTC,CSVGASGANVLTF
-,few,TRBV28,TRBJ2-2,TGTGCCAGCAGTTTACCAGGAACCGGGGAGCTGTTTTTT,CASSLPGTGELFF
-,-,TRBV5-6,TRBJ1-2,TGTGCCAGCAGCTTCCTCGGGCGGGGCTATGGCTACACCTTC,CASSFLGRGYGYTF
-,-,TRBV7-9,TRBJ2-2,TGTGCCAGCAGCTCACCGCCGGGACAAACGAACACCGGGGAGCTGTTTTTT,CASSSPPGQTNTGELFF
-,few,TRBV7-2,TRBJ2-6,TGTGCCAGCAGCTTGACAGGCTCTGGGGCCAACGTCCTGACTTTC,CASSLTGSGANVLTF
TRBD1,-,TRBV7-2,TRBJ1-1,TGTGCCAGCAGTATGGACAGGGGGCCTGGTGAAGCTTTCTTT,CASSMDRGPGEAFF
-,few,TRBV30,TRBJ2-7,TGTGCCTGGAGCCTAGGCGCGAACGAGCAGTACTTC,CAWSLGANEQYF
TRBD1,-,TRBV6-5,TRBJ1-4,TGTGCCAGCAGCAGACAGGGAAAACTGTTTTTT,CASSRQGKLFF
TRBD1,few,TRBV7-2,TRBJ1-1,TGTGCCAGCAGCTTACTTCCGGGACAGGTGAACACTGAAGCTTTCTTT,CASSLLPGQVNTEAFF
-,few,TRBV7-8,TRBJ2-7,TGTGCCAGCAGCTTAAACAGCCACGAGCAGTACTTC,CASSLNSHEQYF
-,few,TRBV15,TRBJ2-7,TGTGCCACCAGTTTAGAGGACCGACAGTACGAGCAGTACTTC,CATSLEDRQYEQYF
TRBD1,-,TRBV7-2,TRBJ2-5,TGTGCCAGCAGCTTAGGGAATACAGGGGCTAGAGAGACCCAGTACTTC,CASSLGNTGARETQYF
-,few,TRBV5-1,TRBJ2-2,TGCGCCAGCAGCTTGGGAGTTATAGCGGCAAACACCGGGGAGCTGTTTTTT,CASSLGVIAANTGELFF
-,once,TRBV7-2,TRBJ2-7,TGTGCCAGCAGCCCCGCTAACAGTTACGAGCAGTACTTC,CASSPANSYEQYF
-,few,TRBV9,TRBJ2-3,TGTGCCAGCAGCGTAAACTACTTGAGGGATACGCAGTATTTT,CASSVNYLRDTQYF
TRBD2,-,TRBV9,TRBJ2-1,TGTGCCAGCAGCGAACTAGCGGGACTCGCCCGCGGTGAGCAGTTCTTC,CASSELAGLARGEQFF
TRBD2,-,TRBV2,TRBJ2-3,TGTGCCACCAAGAGCGGGGGGGGCTCAGATACGCAGTATTTT,CATKSGGGSDTQYF
-,few,TRBV18,TRBJ2-2,TGTGCCAGCTCACCGTCAGGGGCGGCTGGGGAGCTGTTTTTT,CASSPSGAAGELFF
TRBD1,-,TRBV6-1,TRBJ2-5,TGTGCCAGCAGTGGAACAGGGGAAGAGACCCAGTACTTC,CASSGTGEETQYF
TRBD2,-,TRBV15,TRBJ2-1,TGTGCCACCAGCAGAGCGGCCGGACTAGCGGGGGGCGGGCACGAGCAGTTCTTC,CATSRAAGLAGGGHEQFF
-,-,TRBV5-1,TRBJ1-4,TGCGCCAGCAGCCCTGGGACATCTGCAACTAATGAAAAACTGTTTTTT,CASSPGTSATNEKLFF
-,-,TRBV29-1,TRBJ1-2,TGCAGCGTTGATCCGGGGATCGGCTACACCTTC,CSVDPGIGYTF
-,few,TRBV7-8,TRBJ2-2,TGTGCCAGCAGCTTAGACGGGAGACGCACCGGGGAGCTGTTTTTT,CASSLDGRRTGELFF
TRBD1,few,TRBV28,TRBJ1-5,TGTGCCAGCAGTTCGAGGACAGGGAGCAGCAATCAGCCCCAGCATTTT,CASSSRTGSSNQPQHF
TRBD1,-,TRBV5-1,TRBJ2-7,TGCGCCAGCAGCTTACAGGGGCCCGACGTCTGGCTCTCCTACGAGCAGTACTTC,CASSLQGPDVWLSYEQYF
-,few,TRBV19,TRBJ1-2,TGTGCCAGTTCAGAGGAGTACTATGGCTACACCTTC,CASSEEYYGYTF
TRBD1,-,TRBV19,TRBJ1-2,TGTGCCAGTAGTACCGGGACAGCCGGCTATGGCTACACCTTC,CASSTGTAGYGYTF
TRBD2,few,TRBV11-2,TRBJ2-1,TGTGCCAGCAGCCGGGGGACTAGCGGGGGAGTGAATGAGCAGTTCTTC,CASSRGTSGGVNEQFF
TRBD1,few,TRBV6-5,TRBJ1-5,TGTGCCAGCAGTTTCGGGGACAGATTCTCGTATCAGCCCCAGCATTTT,CASSFGDRFSYQPQHF
TRBD2,few,TRBV9,TRBJ2-3,TGTGCCAGCAGCGTAGGAGCTCGCGGGAGATTCCCAGATACGCAGTATTTT,CASSVGARGRFPDTQYF
TRBD1,-,TRBV18,TRBJ2-5,TGTGCCAGCTCACCACCGAGGTCAGGGGGTTCTCTGAAGACCCAGTACTTC,CASSPPRSGGSLKTQYF
TRBD1,-,TRBV6-5,TRBJ1-4,TGTGCCAGCAGCCGGGACAGGGGGCACGAAAAACTGTTTTTT,CASSRDRGHEKLFF